A selection of T cell receptor beta chains follows, all from one sample in a study of blood T cell repertoires in COVID-19. Clones were sequenced by immunoSEQ multiplex PCR, and TCRdb holds only the in-frame ones, with some missing. The table has about 200,000 clones, 65% to 90% seen once. The sequencing input was peripheral blood. These receptors were taken from a woman in her 70s with COVID-19, enrolled during active disease. The CDR3 runs from the conserved cysteine through the conserved F or W. Each record gives: J gene, D gene, V gene, CDR3 DNA, CDR3 protein. D genes are given only for firm matches.

>TRBJ1-1|.|TRBV5-1
TGCGCCAGCAGCTTGGAGTGGGACTCTAGTACTGAAGCTTTCTTT
CASSLEWDSSTEAFF
>TRBJ2-2|.|TRBV21-1
TGTGCCAGTATCCTATTGCGGGTGGACTACAGGAACACCGGGGAGCTGTTTTTT
CASILLRVDYRNTGELFF
>TRBJ1-3|.|TRBV10-3
TGTGCCATCGGGGACAACTCTGGAAACACCATATATTTT
CAIGDNSGNTIYF
>TRBJ1-1|TRBD1|TRBV18
TGTGCCAGCTCACCGCTGACAGGGATAACTGAAGCTTTCTTT
CASSPLTGITEAFF
>TRBJ2-2|TRBD2|TRBV19
TGTGCCAGTTCGGGCGGGAGAAGCCCCGCGAACACCGGGGAGCTGTTTTTT
CASSGGRSPANTGELFF
>TRBJ2-7|TRBD2|TRBV6-6
TGTGCCAGCAGTAGACGGACTAGCGGGAACTTCTACGAGCAGTACTTC
CASSRRTSGNFYEQYF
>TRBJ1-2|.|TRBV6-1
TGTGCCAGCAGTGAACTTCACTCTGGCTACACCTTC
CASSELHSGYTF
>TRBJ2-5|.|TRBV27
TGTGCCAGCAGTTTCCCCCGACAGGATCAAGAGACCCAGTACTTC
CASSFPRQDQETQYF
>TRBJ1-4|.|TRBV19
TGTGCCAGTAGCAGCTACTACCAGGTGGGGGGGGGAAAACTGTTTTTT
CASSSYYQVGGGKLFF
>TRBJ2-1|TRBD1|TRBV24-1
TGTGCCACCAGTGGGACAGGGGGCTTGGATGAGCAGTTCTTC
CATSGTGGLDEQFF
>TRBJ1-1|.|TRBV18
TGTGCCAGCTCACCAATAATCGCAGGAGGGAACACTGAAGCTTTCTTT
CASSPIIAGGNTEAFF
>TRBJ1-2|.|TRBV24-1
TGTGCCACCAGTGAACTATACCACTATGGCTACACCTTC
CATSELYHYGYTF
>TRBJ2-1|.|TRBV3-1/TRBV3-2
TGTGCCAGCAGCCAAAAGGGGGTCCCACTTGAGCAGTTCTTC
CASSQKGVPLEQFF
>TRBJ1-5|.|TRBV7-2
TGTGCCAGCAGCACCCGCGCCCAGGGTTTCGGTCATCAGCCCCAGCATTTT
CASSTRAQGFGHQPQHF
>TRBJ1-1|TRBD1|TRBV6-5
TGTGCCAGCAGTCGTACACAGGGGATGAACACTGAAGCTTTCTTT
CASSRTQGMNTEAFF
>TRBJ1-1|.|TRBV5-1
TGCGCCAGCAGCTTGGTACGGGGGACTGAAGCTTTCTTT
CASSLVRGTEAFF
>TRBJ2-2|TRBD2|TRBV14
TGTGCCAGCAGCCCGCTTGTGGGACTAGCGGGAGTTAAGAGCACCGGGGAGCTGTTTTTT
CASSPLVGLAGVKSTGELFF
>TRBJ2-2|TRBD2|TRBV2
TGTGCCAGCAAGGTTCTAGCGGGGAGTACCGGGGAGCTGTTTTTT
CASKVLAGSTGELFF
>TRBJ2-5|TRBD1|TRBV5-1
TGCGCCAGCAGCTTGGACAGGGGGTACCAAGAGACCCAGTACTTC
CASSLDRGYQETQYF
>TRBJ2-1|TRBD1|TRBV29-1
TGCAGCGTTTATTACTGGGACAGCCGCGGGTACAATGAGCAGTTCTTC
CSVYYWDSRGYNEQFF
>TRBJ1-2|TRBD1|TRBV7-9
TGTGCCAGCAGCTCATGGGACAGGGCTAACTATGGCTACACCTTC
CASSSWDRANYGYTF
>TRBJ2-7|TRBD2|TRBV19
TGTGCCAGTAGCGGCAGGACTAGCGGGTCAACCTACGAGCAGTACTTC
CASSGRTSGSTYEQYF
>TRBJ1-5|TRBD1|TRBV5-1
TGCGCCAGCAGTCAAGGACAGGGGAATCAGCCCCAGCATTTT
CASSQGQGNQPQHF
>TRBJ2-7|.|TRBV18
TGTGCCAGCTCAGCGGGGACGGACTCCTACGAGCAGTACTTC
CASSAGTDSYEQYF
>TRBJ2-4|TRBD1|TRBV5-5
TGTGCCAGCAGCTTTGGGCATCCGGGACAGAGAAAAAACATTCAGTACTTC
CASSFGHPGQRKNIQYF
>TRBJ2-6|TRBD2|TRBV18
TGTGCCAGCTCACCAACGGGGGGCTCTGGGGCCAACGTCCTGACTTTC
CASSPTGGSGANVLTF
>TRBJ2-3|.|TRBV10-3
TGTGCCACCATGGACAACACAGATACGCAGTATTTT
CATMDNTDTQYF
>TRBJ1-2|.|TRBV19
TGTGCCAGTAGTATAGAATATTCAGGAACGGCAAGCTACACCTTC
CASSIEYSGTASYTF
>TRBJ2-3|TRBD2|TRBV7-3
TGTGCCAGCAGCTCCGGACTAGCGCTAGATACGCAGTATTTT
CASSSGLALDTQYF
>TRBJ2-3|.|TRBV7-7
TGTGCTAGCAGCTTGACGTCTTCGGGTACGCAGTATTTT
CASSLTSSGTQYF
>TRBJ1-2|.|TRBV6-6
TGTGCCAGCATAAGGGGAAAAATGGATGGCTACACCTTC
CASIRGKMDGYTF
>TRBJ1-2|.|TRBV5-1
TGCGCCAGCAGCTTGGACGGAGCTAACTATGGCTACACCTTC
CASSLDGANYGYTF
>TRBJ2-3|TRBD2|TRBV18
TGTGCCAGCTCACCTACTCTAGCGGGAGCTACAGATACGCAGTATTTT
CASSPTLAGATDTQYF
>TRBJ2-7|.|TRBV3-1/TRBV3-2
TGTGCCAGCAGCCAACAGGGGGGCTACGAGCAGTACTTC
CASSQQGGYEQYF
>TRBJ2-2|.|TRBV19
TGTGCCAGTACAGGGGCAACGAACACCGGGGAGCTGTTTTTT
CASTGATNTGELFF
>TRBJ1-1|TRBD1|TRBV5-1
TGCGCCAGCAGCTTGGAGGGGGCGCTTACTGAAGCTTTCTTT
CASSLEGALTEAFF
>TRBJ1-2|TRBD1|TRBV4-1
TGCGCCAGCAGCCGATTGTCGGGACAGGGGAACTATGGCTACACCTTC
CASSRLSGQGNYGYTF
>TRBJ1-2|.|TRBV6-5
TGTGCCAGCACGGAGGGAAAGGACTATGGCTACACCTTC
CASTEGKDYGYTF
>TRBJ2-3|TRBD2|TRBV7-3
TGTGCCAGCAGCTTAGGACTAGCGGCCACAGATACGCAGTATTTT
CASSLGLAATDTQYF
>TRBJ1-3|.|TRBV30
TGTGCCTGGAGTGTCGGACAGTATACTGGAAACACCATATATTTT
CAWSVGQYTGNTIYF